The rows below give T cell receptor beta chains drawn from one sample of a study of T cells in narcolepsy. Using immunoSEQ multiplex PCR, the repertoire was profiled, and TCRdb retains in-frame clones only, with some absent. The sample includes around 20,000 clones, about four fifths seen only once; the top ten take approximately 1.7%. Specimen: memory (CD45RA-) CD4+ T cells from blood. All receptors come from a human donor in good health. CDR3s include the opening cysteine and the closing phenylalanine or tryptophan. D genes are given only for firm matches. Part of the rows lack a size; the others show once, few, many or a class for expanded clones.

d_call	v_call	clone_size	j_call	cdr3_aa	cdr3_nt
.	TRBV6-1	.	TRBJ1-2	CASRGSTNYGYTF	TGTGCCAGCAGGGGCAGCACTAACTATGGCTACACCTTC
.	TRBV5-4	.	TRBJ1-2	CASRGTIGANYGYTF	TGTGCCAGCAGGGGAACCATCGGGGCTAACTATGGCTACACCTTC
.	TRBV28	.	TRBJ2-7	CASSLVSAYEQYF	TGTGCCAGCAGTTTAGTCAGTGCCTACGAGCAGTACTTC
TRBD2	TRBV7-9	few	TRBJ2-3	CASSHTSGGAGEGDTQYF	TGTGCCAGCAGCCACACTAGCGGGGGGGCCGGAGAAGGAGATACGCAGTATTTT
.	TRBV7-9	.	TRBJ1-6	CASSPQGGGESTHSPLHF	TGTGCCAGCAGCCCCCAGGGCGGGGGCGAATCCACCCATTCACCCCTCCACTTT
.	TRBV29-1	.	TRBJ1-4	CSVQGAGSEKLFF	TGCAGCGTCCAAGGGGCGGGAAGTGAAAAACTGTTTTTT
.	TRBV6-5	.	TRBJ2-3	CASSYRASSTDTQYF	TGTGCCAGCAGTTATAGAGCCTCTAGCACAGATACGCAGTATTTT
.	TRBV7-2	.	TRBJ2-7	CASSLGEVSYEQYF	TGTGCCAGCAGCTTGGGGGAGGTATCGTATGAGCAGTACTTC
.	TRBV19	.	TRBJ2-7	CASSIEHHSYEQYF	TGTGCCAGTAGTATAGAACACCACTCCTACGAGCAGTACTTC
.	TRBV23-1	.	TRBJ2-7	CASSTPGPSYEQYF	TGCGCCAGCAGTACACCCGGACCCTCCTACGAGCAGTACTTC
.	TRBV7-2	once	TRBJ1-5	CASSLRPPREADQPQHF	TGTGCCAGCAGCTTAAGGCCCCCGAGGGAGGCCGATCAGCCCCAGCATTTT
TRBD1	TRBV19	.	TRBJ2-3	CATEAGGDTQYF	TGTGCCACCGAGGCAGGGGGAGATACGCAGTATTTT
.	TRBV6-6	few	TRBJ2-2	CASSLRSTGELFF	TGTGCCAGCAGTCTCAGGAGCACCGGGGAGCTGTTTTTT
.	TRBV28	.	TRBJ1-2	CASSLGGIYGYTF	TGTGCCAGCAGTTTGGGCGGTATCTATGGCTACACCTTC
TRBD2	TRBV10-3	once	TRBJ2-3	CAISESRGVLPTDTQYF	TGTGCCATCAGTGAGTCGCGGGGGGTCCTCCCCACAGATACGCAGTATTTT
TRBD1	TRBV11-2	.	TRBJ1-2	CASSAGQGGLGYTF	TGTGCCAGCAGCGCTGGACAGGGAGGTCTTGGCTACACCTTC
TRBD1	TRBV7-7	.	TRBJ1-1	CASSPRQGATEAFF	TGTGCCAGCAGCCCACGACAGGGGGCCACTGAAGCTTTCTTT
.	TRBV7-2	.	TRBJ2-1	CASSHPGRRTVNEQFF	TGTGCCAGCAGCCACCCGGGACGAAGGACTGTTAATGAGCAGTTCTTC
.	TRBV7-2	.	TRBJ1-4	CASSLGPPLGRGEKLFF	TGTGCCAGCAGCTTAGGTCCCCCTTTAGGACGGGGGGAAAAACTGTTTTTT
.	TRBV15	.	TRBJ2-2	CATSRGVNSANTGELFF	TGTGCCACCAGCAGAGGGGTGAACAGCGCGAACACCGGGGAGCTGTTTTTT
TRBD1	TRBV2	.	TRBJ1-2	CASKTGVANYGYTF	TGTGCCAGCAAGACAGGGGTGGCCAACTATGGCTACACCTTC
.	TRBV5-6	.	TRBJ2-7	CASSLAGEQYF	TGTGCCAGCAGCTTGGCGGGCGAGCAGTACTTC
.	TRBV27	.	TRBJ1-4	CASKGRINEKLFF	TGTGCCAGCAAAGGGCGGATTAATGAAAAACTGTTTTTT
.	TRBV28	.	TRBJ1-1	CASSLRSEAFF	TGTGCCAGCAGTTTACGGTCTGAAGCTTTCTTT
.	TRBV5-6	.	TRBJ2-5	CASSLLRETQYF	TGTGCCAGCAGCCTTCTCCGAGAGACCCAGTACTTC
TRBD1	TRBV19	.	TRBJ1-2	CASSIGQGVGYTF	TGTGCCAGTAGTATAGGACAGGGTGTTGGCTACACCTTC
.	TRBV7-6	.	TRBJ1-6	CASSLAGANSPLHF	TGTGCCAGCAGCTTAGCAGGGGCTAATTCACCCCTCCACTTT
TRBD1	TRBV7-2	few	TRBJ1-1	CASSLDRGDSTEAFF	TGTGCCAGCAGCCTCGACAGGGGAGACAGCACTGAAGCTTTCTTT
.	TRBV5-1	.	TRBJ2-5	CASSLGGLRETQYF	TGCGCCAGCAGCTTAGGAGGTCTCCGGGAGACCCAGTACTTC
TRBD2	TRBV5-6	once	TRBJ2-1	CASSLPGGRVSDNEQFF	TGTGCCAGCAGCCTACCGGGGGGGCGAGTTTCAGACAATGAGCAGTTCTTC
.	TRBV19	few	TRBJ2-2	CASTEFRAVGELFF	TGTGCCAGTACGGAGTTTAGGGCGGTCGGGGAGCTGTTTTTT
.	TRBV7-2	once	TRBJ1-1	CASSFSLSTEAFF	TGTGCCAGCAGCTTCTCGTTGAGCACTGAAGCTTTCTTT
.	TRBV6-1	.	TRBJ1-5	CASSDPWSGRNQPQHF	TGTGCCAGCAGTGACCCATGGTCGGGGAGGAATCAGCCCCAGCATTTT
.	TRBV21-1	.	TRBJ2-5	CASSKTRPEETQYF	TGTGCCAGCAGCAAAACGAGGCCGGAAGAGACCCAGTACTTC
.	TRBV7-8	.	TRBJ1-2	CASSLAPGQGYGYTF	TGTGCCAGCAGCTTAGCTCCCGGGCAGGGCTATGGCTACACCTTC